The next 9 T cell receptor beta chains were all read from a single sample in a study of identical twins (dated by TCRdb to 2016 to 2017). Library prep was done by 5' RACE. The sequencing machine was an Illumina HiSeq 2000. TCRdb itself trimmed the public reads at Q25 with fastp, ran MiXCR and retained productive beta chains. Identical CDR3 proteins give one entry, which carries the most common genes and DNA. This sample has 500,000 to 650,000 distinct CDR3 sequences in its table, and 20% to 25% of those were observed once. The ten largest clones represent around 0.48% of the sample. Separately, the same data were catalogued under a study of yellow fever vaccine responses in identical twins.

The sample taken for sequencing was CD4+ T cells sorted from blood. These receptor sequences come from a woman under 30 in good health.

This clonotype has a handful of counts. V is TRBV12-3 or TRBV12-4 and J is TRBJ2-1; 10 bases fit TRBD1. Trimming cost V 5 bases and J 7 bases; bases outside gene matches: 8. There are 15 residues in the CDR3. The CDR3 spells CASSARDRGLNEQFF. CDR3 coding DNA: TGTGCCAGCAGTGCCCGGGACAGGGGATTAAATGAGCAGTTCTTC.

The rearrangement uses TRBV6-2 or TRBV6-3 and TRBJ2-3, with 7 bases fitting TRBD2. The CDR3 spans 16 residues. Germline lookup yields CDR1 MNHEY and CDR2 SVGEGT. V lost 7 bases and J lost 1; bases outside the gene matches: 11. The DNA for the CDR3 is TGTGCCAGCAACAGCGGGGTGTTAGCGGGCACAGATACGCAGTATTTT. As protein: CASNSGVLAGTDTQYF.

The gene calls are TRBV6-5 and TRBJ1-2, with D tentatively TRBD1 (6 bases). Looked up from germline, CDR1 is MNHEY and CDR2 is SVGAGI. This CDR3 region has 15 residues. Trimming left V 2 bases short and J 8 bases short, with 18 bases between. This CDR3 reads CASSYGLQGRRGYTF. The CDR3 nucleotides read TGTGCCAGCAGTTACGGGTTGCAGGGGCGAAGGGGCTACACCTTC.

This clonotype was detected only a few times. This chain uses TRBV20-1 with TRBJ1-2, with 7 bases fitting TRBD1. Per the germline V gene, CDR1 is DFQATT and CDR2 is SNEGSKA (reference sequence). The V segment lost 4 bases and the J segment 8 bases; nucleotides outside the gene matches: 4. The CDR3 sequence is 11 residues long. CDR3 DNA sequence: TGCAGTGCTAACAGGGGTGAGGGCTACACCTTC. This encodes CSANRGEGYTF.

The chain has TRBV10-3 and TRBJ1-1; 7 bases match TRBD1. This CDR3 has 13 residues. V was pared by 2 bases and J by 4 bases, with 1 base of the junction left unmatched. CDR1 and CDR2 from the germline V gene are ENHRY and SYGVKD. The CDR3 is CAISEPGGTEAFF. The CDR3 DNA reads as TGTGCCATCAGTGAGCCAGGGGGCACTGAAGCTTTCTTT.

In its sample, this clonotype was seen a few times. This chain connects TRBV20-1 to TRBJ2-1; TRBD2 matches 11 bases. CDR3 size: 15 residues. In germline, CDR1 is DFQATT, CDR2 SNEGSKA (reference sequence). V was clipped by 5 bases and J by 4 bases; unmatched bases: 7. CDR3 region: CSAPPTSGVYNEQFF. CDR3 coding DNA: TGCAGTGCTCCTCCGACTAGCGGGGTTTACAATGAGCAGTTCTTC.

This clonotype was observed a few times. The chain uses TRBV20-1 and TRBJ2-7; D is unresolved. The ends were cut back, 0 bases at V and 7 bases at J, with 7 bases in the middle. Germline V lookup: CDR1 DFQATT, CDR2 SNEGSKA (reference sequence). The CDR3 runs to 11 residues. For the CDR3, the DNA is TGCAGTGCTAGAGATGTAGATGAGCAGTACTTC. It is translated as CSARDVDEQYF.

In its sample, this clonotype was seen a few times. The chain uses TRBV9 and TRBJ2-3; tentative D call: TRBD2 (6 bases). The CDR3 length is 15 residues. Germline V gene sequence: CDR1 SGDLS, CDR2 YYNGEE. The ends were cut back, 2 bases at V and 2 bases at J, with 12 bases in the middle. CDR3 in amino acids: CASSVGGVYTDTQYF. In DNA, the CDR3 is TGTGCCAGCAGCGTTGGCGGGGTTTACACAGATACGCAGTATTTT.

CDR3 region: CASSAQGNTGELFF. The CDR3 DNA is TGTGCCAGCAGCGCCCAGGGGAACACCGGGGAGCTGTTTTTT. V gene TRBV9 combines with J gene TRBJ2-2, with a weak D call TRBD1 (5 bases). This CDR3 spans 14 amino acids. CDR1 is SGDLS, CDR2 YYNGEE, per germline. V lost 3 bases and J 1 base, leaving 7 bases between the germline ends.